This T cell receptor (beta chain) comes out of a study of tumor-infiltrating lymphocytes in primary liver carcinoma. Whole-study context: Between 4.2 and 10 cm across, the tumors were all of stage T1-T3 N0M0. Samples had roughly 3.5 to 8 million productive TCRbeta reads, comparable between tissue types.

Concerning this clonotype itself: Its antigen is not known. A much larger clone sits a single nucleotide away, making a read error possible.

Making TCR beta cDNA involved approximately 0.5 ug total RNA and a constant-region primer. Researchers made the TCR beta libraries by running three nested multiplex PCR rounds with slightly modified ARM-PCR. TCRdb re-called the multiplex PCR reads with MiXCR, one entry per CDR3 protein. The sample lists over 75,000 distinct CDR3 sequences; 68% were seen once. The roughly 17-31 mg bulk tissue piece was not sorted before simultaneous RNA and DNA extraction. Infection with HBV was chronic in patients; they were treatment-naive. Study conclusions and caveats: Overlap in tumor-adjacent and tumor-blood pairs fell below that of tumor region pairs.

This clonotype was obtained from a man in his forties or fifties with primary liver carcinoma and hepatitis B virus infection. Sequencing was done on a sample of tumor-adjacent normal liver tissue.

Here the CDR3 reads CASSIGDYEQYF. Written as DNA, the CDR3 is TGTGCCAGCTCGATAGGGGACTACGAGCAGTACTTC. The chain recombines TRBV12-3 or TRBV12-4 with TRBJ2-7, with D tentatively TRBD1 (5 bases). The CDR3 is 12 residues long. V lost 8 bases and J 3 bases, leaving 11 bases between the germline ends.